This T cell receptor (beta chain) was recorded in a study of shared clonotypes between healthy human individuals. Points from the study as a whole: Apart from blood, nothing was sampled; tissue repertoires likely differ.

In this sample, this clone turned up once. The antigen is undetermined. Repertoires were generated with immunoSEQ multiplex PCR, while TCRdb's copy carries only in-frame clones and drops some. The sample shows fewer than 1.6 million clones, approximately 98.5% of them seen only once. The germline V gene encodes CDR1 SEHNR and CDR2 FQNEAQ (reference sequence). The length of the CDR3 is 16 residues. V lost 5 bases to trimming and J lost 5 bases; unmatched junction nucleotides: 14. This sequence originates from a man between 25 and 39 years old in good health. The V and J genes are TRBV7-9 and TRBJ2-7, with 8 bases lining up with TRBD1. Sequenced input: naive CD4+ T cells sorted from blood. Documented subset: CD45RA+ positively selected. CDR3 sequence: CASSPEPGRGRNEQYF. The DNA for the CDR3 is TGTGCCAGCAGCCCAGAACCAGGCAGGGGGCGGAACGAGCAGTACTTC.